The 30 T cell receptor beta chains listed next were all sequenced from one sample in a study of Graves' ophthalmopathy and Graves' hyperthyroidism. From RNA, the CDR3 regions of TCR beta chains were amplified and sequenced. The first round was an RT-PCR with HTBI primers, and the second round was a multiplex PCR. TCRdb re-analysed the multiplex PCR reads in MiXCR, keeping a single row per CDR3 protein. The sample lists 57,000 or so distinct CDR3 sequences, approximately 50% occurring once. The sequenced material came from peripheral blood. The receptor set was obtained from an adult woman with Graves' ophthalmopathy.

This chain joins TRBV20-1 and TRBJ1-2; 9 bases align to TRBD1. Unmatched junction bases numbered 8, after V lost 3 bases and J lost 6 bases. This CDR3 region has 14 residues. The germline CDR1 and CDR2 sequences are DFQATT and SNEGSKA (reference sequence). The CDR3: CSARGRDRVHGYTF. DNA of the CDR3: TGCAGTGCTAGGGGCCGGGACAGGGTCCATGGCTACACCTTC.

This clonotype was recorded many times. The chain has TRBV6-6 and TRBJ2-1, with 12 nucleotides matching TRBD2. Losses at the gene ends were 5 bases for V and 9 bases for J; bases not matched to a gene: 11. CDR3 length: 16 residues. Looked up from germline, CDR1 is MNHNY and CDR2 is SVGAGI (reference sequence). The CDR3 coding sequence is TGTGCCAGCAGTGACACCCTAGCGGGAGGGCCGGGTGAGCAGTTCTTC. It is translated as CASSDTLAGGPGEQFF.

In this sample, this clonotype is medium-sized. The V and J genes are TRBV25-1 and TRBJ2-1; a weak D match, TRBD1 (5 bases). CDR1 is MGHDK and CDR2 is SYGVNS in the germline V gene. The CDR3 is 14 residues long. V was cut by 0 bases and J by 10 bases, with 13 bases left in between. CDR3: CASSEYLVAGEQFF. CDR3 coding DNA: TGTGCCAGCAGTGAATATCTTGTCGCAGGGGAGCAGTTCTTC.

Comments on this clonotype: No conserved phenylalanine or tryptophan ends this CDR3, so it is likely a read error. The rearrangement joins TRBV19 to TRBJ1-3; 11 bases map to TRBD1. From germline, CDR1 is LNHDA and CDR2 SQIVND (reference sequence). V dropped 3 bases and J dropped 3; count of bases not matched to a gene: 7. The length of the CDR3 is 17 residues. In nucleotides, the CDR3 is TGTGCCAGTAGTATCCGCGGACAGGGGGCGCGTGGAAACACCATATATTAT. Encoded protein: CASSIRGQGARGNTIYY.

This clonotype appeared a single time. The V call is TRBV7-3, the J call TRBJ2-7, with 13 positions matching TRBD2. Germline V gives CDR1 SGHTA, CDR2 FQGTGA. V lost 5 bases to trimming and J lost 6 bases; unmatched junction nucleotides: 7. The CDR3 is made up of 15 amino acids. In DNA, the CDR3 is TGTGCCAGCAGCCCCCCCGGACTAGCGGGAGCCGAGCAGTACTTC. Translating gives CASSPPGLAGAEQYF.

V and J are TRBV29-1 and TRBJ2-1; TRBD1 is a possible D gene (8 bases). CDR1 is SQVTM, CDR2 ANQGSEA, per germline. CDR3 length: 14 amino acids. V was clipped by 7 bases and J by 10 bases, with 23 bases between them. CDR3 sequence (DNA): TGCAGCGCCACCTCAGGGGGCCCGGGAGGAGAGCAGTTCTTC. Its translation: CSATSGGPGGEQFF.

The chain links TRBV5-6 to TRBJ1-5, with a possible D match to TRBD1 (6 bases). Germline lookup yields CDR1 SGHDT and CDR2 YYEEEE. Trimming took 1 base from V and 7 from J, leaving 24 bases between them. This CDR3 comprises 18 residues. The CDR3 loop reads CASSLLGAEASGGQPQHF. CDR3 nucleotide sequence: TGTGCCAGCAGCTTGTTGGGGGCAGAGGCCAGCGGGGGGCAGCCCCAGCATTTT.

This clonotype was seen more than once but under ten times. The J gene is TRBJ2-5, the V gene TRBV29-1, with TRBD1 identical over 7 bases. Trimming at V came to 4 bases and at J to 5 bases, leaving 10 bases not matched to a gene. This CDR3 is 14 amino acids long. The germline V gene encodes CDR1 SQVTM and CDR2 ANQGSEA. The CDR3 sequence is CSVVGQRQIETQYF. The CDR3 nucleotides are TGCAGCGTTGTGGGACAGCGCCAGATTGAGACCCAGTACTTC.

This clonotype was detected ten times or more. This chain connects TRBV30 to TRBJ2-7; 7 positions agree with TRBD2. The J segment lost 3 bases and the V segment lost 2 bases, leaving 1 base of the junction unmatched. The CDR3 spans 12 residues. CDR1 and CDR2 from the germline V gene are GTSNPN and SVGIG (reference sequence). CDR3 nucleotide sequence: TGTGCCTGGAGTAGCGGGAACTACGAGCAGTACTTC. Protein sequence: CAWSSGNYEQYF.

This clonotype was recorded a few times. Since the CDR3 does not end with the conserved phenylalanine or tryptophan, this likely comes from a read error. The limits of the CDR3 on the DNA are not certain, so only TCRdb's listed CDR3 is given. The gene calls are TRBV7-9 and TRBJ2-1. The germline gives CDR1 SEHNR, CDR2 FQNEAQ (reference sequence). The CDR3 has 9 residues if both end residues are counted. CDR3 sequence reads: CASSLAKGV.

The chain has TRBV10-3 and TRBJ1-1; D is ambiguous. The CDR3 contains 15 residues. The V end was cut by 2 bases, the J end by 3 bases, with 13 bases between. Germline V gene lookup returns CDR1 ENHRY and CDR2 SYGVKD. As DNA, the CDR3 is TGTGCCATCAGTGAGACCAGCGGGAGTTACACTGAAGCTTTCTTT. The encoded protein is CAISETSGSYTEAFF.

Worth noting for this clonotype: Given a much more abundant clone one base away, this may be a read error. This CDR3 fails to terminate in the conserved phenylalanine or tryptophan, so it likely reflects a read error. The chain employs TRBV6-1 and TRBJ2-7; TRBD1 matches 8 bases. The V gene's germline CDR1 is MNHNS and CDR2 SASEGT. The CDR3 length is 13 residues. Trimming cost V 3 bases and J 6 bases; bases outside gene matches: 4. The CDR3 reads CASSEGQVAEQYS. The DNA of the CDR3 is TGTGCCAGCAGTGAGGGACAGGTAGCCGAGCAGTACTCC.

By share, this clonotype ranks as medium-sized (0.01 to 0.1%). The CDR3 here is CATSDRTSGLADTQYF. The CDR3 coding sequence is TGTGCCACCAGTGATCGGACTAGCGGGTTGGCAGATACGCAGTATTTT. This chain links TRBV24-1 with TRBJ2-3; TRBD2 aligns across 11 bases. Germline assignment: CDR1 KGHDR and CDR2 SFDVKD. This CDR3 region has 16 residues. Trimming took 3 bases from V and 4 from J; bases not matched to a gene: 5.

This clonotype appeared many times. The chain links TRBV10-3 to TRBJ2-2; 11 bases line up with TRBD2. The CDR3 covers 19 residues. The germline V gene has CDR1 ENHRY and CDR2 SYGVKD. Trimming at V came to 7 bases and at J to 1 base, leaving 14 bases not matched to a gene. This CDR3 reads CAITTSGSSGRRNTGELFF. The CDR3, as DNA: TGTGCCATCACTACGAGCGGCTCTAGCGGGAGGCGGAACACCGGGGAGCTGTTTTTT.

This clonotype was detected many times. This may be a read error: a much more frequent sequence differs by one nucleotide. This chain links TRBV6-5 with TRBJ2-7; 11 bases match TRBD2. CDR1 is MNHEY and CDR2 is SVGAGI in the germline V gene. The V gene end was trimmed by 7 bases and the J gene end by 2 bases; junction bases not matched to a gene: 7. The CDR3 has 15 residues. CDR3 sequence (DNA): TGTGCCAGCAAACCCGGGACTAGCGGCGCCTACGAGCAGTACTTC. Its translation: CASKPGTSGAYEQYF.

This clonotype was counted a few times. The chain uses TRBV10-1 and TRBJ2-1; D assignment may be TRBD1 or TRBD2 (5 bases each). Germline values: CDR1 WNHNN, CDR2 SYGVQD (reference sequence). This CDR3 is 13 amino acids long. The V end lost 8 bases, the J end lost 7 bases, and 15 bases lay between the germline ends. The CDR3, as DNA: TGCGCCAGCTCGGGGCTGGGAAGGAATGAGCAGTTCTTC. Translation: CASSGLGRNEQFF.

This clonotype was seen repeatedly, ten times or more. V and J are TRBV3-1 and TRBJ2-1, with a possible D match to TRBD2 (5 bases). CDR1 LGHDT and CDR2 YNNKEL come from the germline V gene (reference sequence). CDR3 length equals 15 residues. V gave up 0 bases and J gave up 6 bases, with 12 bases separating them. CDR3 DNA: TGTGCCAGCAGCCAAGAGGCTCGCCGGGGCAATGAGCAGTTCTTC. It specifies CASSQEARRGNEQFF.

The table lists this clonotype with many counts. The chain recombines TRBV5-1 with TRBJ2-7; 10 bases fit TRBD2. V lost 6 bases and J lost 5; bases outside the gene matches: 8. CDR1 and CDR2 from the germline V gene are SGHRS and YFSETQ. The CDR3 sequence is 14 residues long. CDR3 amino acids: CASTPSGSSHEQYF. Here the CDR3 DNA reads TGCGCCAGCACCCCTAGCGGGAGCTCTCACGAGCAGTACTTC.

There are many counts of this clonotype. This rearrangement joins TRBV10-3 to TRBJ2-5; D is ambiguous. Germline V lookup: CDR1 ENHRY, CDR2 SYGVKD. CDR3 length: 14 amino acids. Trimming cost V 6 bases and J 4 bases, with 15 bases left between them. This CDR3 reads CAISAGSSSETQYF. In DNA form, the CDR3 reads TGTGCCATCAGCGCCGGATCCAGCTCAGAGACCCAGTACTTC.

The chain recombines TRBV20-1 with TRBJ2-1, with unresolved D. Germline CDR1 and CDR2: DFQATT and SNEGSKA (reference sequence). Trimming left V 3 bases short and J 0 bases short, with 9 bases between. There are 14 residues in the CDR3. CDR3 bases: TGCAGTGCTAGTGAGGATAGCTCCTACAATGAGCAGTTCTTC. It is translated as CSASEDSSYNEQFF.

This clonotype was recorded at least ten times. The chain links TRBV3-1 to TRBJ1-6, with unresolved D. Germline loops: CDR1 LGHDT, CDR2 YNNKEL (reference sequence). V lost 5 bases and J 14 bases, leaving 16 bases between the germline ends. This CDR3 is 13 amino acids long. The CDR3 DNA is TGTGCCAGCAGCAATAGTCACCGTTCGGCCCTCCACTTT. Translated: CASSNSHRSALHF.

This chain joins TRBV9 and TRBJ2-5, with 8 bases aligning to TRBD2. Germline lookup yields CDR1 SGDLS and CDR2 YYNGEE. The CDR3 has 14 residues. The V segment lost 0 bases and the J segment 7 bases; nucleotides outside the gene matches: 5. The CDR3 here is CASSVDAAGGTQYF. The CDR3 DNA reads as TGTGCCAGCAGCGTAGATGCGGCGGGAGGGACCCAGTACTTC.

The chain combines TRBV12-5 with TRBJ1-2, with TRBD1 as a possible D gene (5 bases). Germline CDR1 is LGHNT and CDR2 is FRNRAP. The CDR3 runs 19 residues. V gave up 6 bases and J gave up 2 bases, with 28 bases separating them. The CDR3 here is CASGLIPRGPTEFNYGYTF. CDR3 bases: TGTGCTAGTGGCCTCATCCCCCGTGGGCCGACAGAATTCAACTATGGCTACACCTTC.

This sequence joins TRBV6-5 and TRBJ1-3, with D possibly TRBD1 on 6 matching bases. CDR1 MNHEY and CDR2 SVGAGI come from the germline V gene. The CDR3 contains 15 residues. Between the trimmed V and J ends, which lost 0 bases and 2 bases, there was a span of 8 bases. Written as DNA, the CDR3 is TGTGCCAGCAGTTACTCCGGGACAACTGGAAACACCATATATTTT. As protein: CASSYSGTTGNTIYF.

Remarks on this clonotype: One end of the junction fails to match germline, which may point to a read error. The V and J genes are TRBV9 and TRBJ2-7; no clear D gene. The CDR3 is made up of 12 amino acids. Germline lookup yields CDR1 SGDLS and CDR2 YYNGEE. The CDR3 spells CAGSLYSYEQCF. The CDR3 DNA follows: TGTGCCGGCAGCTTATACTCCTACGAGCAGTGCTTC.

The chain joins TRBV7-2 to TRBJ2-1; TRBD1 matches at 11 bases. CDR3 length: 14 amino acids. The germline V gene has CDR1 SGHTA and CDR2 FQGNSA. The ends lost 5 bases at V and 12 bases at J; junction bases unmatched: 9. CDR3 nucleotide sequence: TGTGCCAGCAGCCGGGACAGGGGGAGGGGCGGGCAGTTCTTC. Translating it yields CASSRDRGRGGQFF.

The gene calls are TRBV9 and TRBJ2-3; D could derive from TRBD1 or TRBD2 (5 bases each). CDR3 length: 15 amino acids. Germline V lookup: CDR1 SGDLS, CDR2 YYNGEE. Trimming took 7 bases from V and 0 from J, leaving 15 bases between them. The DNA of the CDR3 is TGTGCCAGCCGCGACGCCGGGGCTAGCACAGATACGCAGTATTTT. This codes for CASRDAGASTDTQYF.

The chain recombines TRBV29-1 with TRBJ2-5, with 11 positions matching TRBD1. Unmatched junction bases numbered 3, after V lost 4 bases and J lost 2 bases. Germline CDR1 SQVTM, CDR2 ANQGSEA. This CDR3 contains 14 residues. This chain's CDR3 is CSVGRDRGQETQYF. The CDR3 DNA reads as TGCAGCGTTGGCCGGGACAGGGGGCAAGAGACCCAGTACTTC. Looking up the rest from reference TRBV29-1 and TRBJ2-5 gives the full variable domain: SAVISQKPSRDICQRGTSLTIQCQVDSQVTMMFWYRQQPGQSLTLIATANQGSEATYESGFVIDKFPISRPNLTFSTLTVSNMSPEDSSIYLCSVGRDRGQETQYFGPGTRLLVL.

The rearrangement joins TRBV20-1 to TRBJ1-2, with D possibly TRBD1 on 6 matching bases. The CDR3 sequence is 12 residues long. Trimming removed 1 base at V and 8 bases at J, with 11 bases between. The germline CDR1 and CDR2 sequences are DFQATT and SNEGSKA (reference sequence). CDR3 nucleotide sequence: TGCAGTGCTAGAGCAGGGGCCGAGGGCTACACCTTC. It specifies CSARAGAEGYTF.

This clonotype was observed once. This is likely a read error, given that the CDR3 carries no conserved phenylalanine or tryptophan at its end. Because the CDR3's place on the DNA is in doubt, the DNA is left out and the CDR3 is given as listed by TCRdb. This chain joins TRBV12-3 or TRBV12-4 and TRBJ2-5; TRBD1, the table's D call, was not compared with the DNA. The CDR3 comprises 15 residues, both ends counted. CDR3 loop: CASSPGQLHGYTFGS.